The 28 T cell receptor beta chains given below trace back to one sample, sequenced in a study of Tregs in tolerant kidney transplant recipients. Clones were read by immunoSEQ multiplex PCR, and TCRdb kept only the in-frame ones, dropping some. The sample shows 85,000 to 95,000 clones, around 90% of them seen only once. The sample taken for sequencing was CD8+ T cells from blood. Receptor source: a human donor in good health.

This clone was seen more than once but under ten times. This sequence joins TRBV27 and TRBJ2-2; no firm D call. V was trimmed by 4 bases and J by 6 bases, leaving 9 bases between them. The CDR3 loop spans 13 amino acids. CDR1 and CDR2 (germline): MNHEY, SMNVEV (reference sequence). The CDR3 region is CASSSPRAGELFF. In DNA form, the CDR3 reads TGTGCCAGCAGTTCGCCCCGGGCCGGGGAGCTGTTTTTT.

The chain joins TRBV11-2 to TRBJ2-3, with TRBD2 matching over 13 bases. The CDR3 sequence is 17 residues long. Trimming at V came to 1 base and at J to 4 bases, leaving 5 bases not matched to a gene. Germline V lookup: CDR1 SGHAT, CDR2 FQNNGV. The CDR3 DNA reads as TGTGCCAGCAGCTTAGGTCGGACTAGCGGGAGCGCAGATACGCAGTATTTT. As protein: CASSLGRTSGSADTQYF.

The J gene is TRBJ1-5, the V gene TRBV7-9; 7 bases align to TRBD1. The germline V gene has CDR1 SEHNR and CDR2 FQNEAQ (reference sequence). V lost 8 bases and J lost 5; bases outside the gene matches: 9. The CDR3 runs to 14 residues. The CDR3 DNA reads TGTGCCAGCGCCGGAGAGGGGGCTGATCAGCCCCAGCATTTT. It yields the protein CASAGEGADQPQHF.

This chain joins TRBV5-6 and TRBJ2-7; 8 bases agree with TRBD2. Germline assignment: CDR1 SGHDT and CDR2 YYEEEE. V lost 0 bases to trimming and J lost 0 bases; unmatched junction nucleotides: 8. The CDR3 length is 17 residues. The CDR3, as DNA: TGTGCCAGCAGCTTGGCCCTTAGCGGGATGCGCTCCTACGAGCAGTACTTC. Residues: CASSLALSGMRSYEQYF.

The chain links TRBV15 to TRBJ2-2; no clear D. Germline lookup yields CDR1 LNHNV and CDR2 YYDKDF (reference sequence). The CDR3 has 13 residues. Trimming stripped 0 bases from V and 5 bases from J, with 4 bases between. The CDR3 nucleotides are TGTGCCACCAGCAGAGACGGAACCGGGGAGCTGTTTTTT. This sequence encodes CATSRDGTGELFF.

The rearrangement uses TRBV4-2 and TRBJ2-2; 8 nucleotides match TRBD2. This CDR3 has 18 residues. Germline V lookup: CDR1 LGHNA, CDR2 YNFKEQ. J was trimmed by 6 bases and V by 0 bases; bases with no gene match: 12. CDR3 amino acids: CASSQERFGTSEAGELFF. The CDR3 bases are TGTGCCAGCAGCCAAGAGCGGTTCGGGACTAGTGAGGCCGGGGAGCTGTTTTTT.

The chain combines TRBV6-6 with TRBJ2-2; the match to TRBD1 covers 10 bases. CDR1 and CDR2 (germline): MNHNY, SVGAGI (reference sequence). This CDR3 has 16 residues. Trimming removed 6 bases from V and 3 bases from J; junction bases left unmatched: 7. CDR3 region: CASSHPTGGDTGELFF. The DNA of the CDR3 is TGTGCCAGCAGCCATCCGACAGGGGGCGACACCGGGGAGCTGTTTTTT.

V usage is TRBV10-2 and J usage is TRBJ2-7, with 8 bases aligning to TRBD2. This CDR3 has 13 amino acids. Per the germline V gene, CDR1 is WSHSY and CDR2 is SAAADI. V was clipped by 6 bases and J by 2 bases; unmatched bases: 3. DNA for the CDR3: TGCGCCAGCAGCGGAGCGGGAGCCTACGAGCAGTACTTC. It specifies CASSGAGAYEQYF.

V usage is TRBV19 and J usage is TRBJ1-4; D not certain. CDR1 LNHDA and CDR2 SQIVND come from the germline V gene (reference sequence). CDR3 length: 11 residues. V was trimmed by 5 bases and J by 7 bases, leaving 5 bases between them. CDR3 in amino acids: CASSDREKLFF. CDR3 DNA sequence: TGTGCCAGTAGTGACCGTGAAAAACTGTTTTTT.

The chain uses TRBV27 and TRBJ1-2; possibly TRBD1 for D (6 bases). Germline lookup yields CDR1 MNHEY and CDR2 SMNVEV (reference sequence). The ends were cut back, 5 bases at V and 7 bases at J, with 20 bases in the middle. CDR3 length equals 15 residues. CDR3 sequence (DNA): TGTGCCAGCAGTCAACAGGGTCTCGGATATTCTGGCTACACCTTC. It codes for CASSQQGLGYSGYTF.

The J gene is TRBJ2-1, the V gene TRBV10-3; the D is unclear. V shed 4 bases and J shed 5 bases, with 12 bases lying between them. The length of the CDR3 is 14 residues. Germline V gene data show CDR1 as ENHRY and CDR2 as SYGVKD. This CDR3 is CAISVGFRHNEQFF. The CDR3 DNA is TGTGCCATCAGTGTAGGGTTTCGCCACAATGAGCAGTTCTTC.

The chain is built from TRBV5-1 and TRBJ1-1; no definite D call. The V gene's germline CDR1 is SGHRS and CDR2 YFSETQ. The CDR3 has 14 residues. Trimming pared 2 bases from V and 0 bases from J, leaving 8 bases between. The CDR3 is CASSFAVMNTEAFF. Here the CDR3 DNA reads TGCGCCAGCAGCTTCGCCGTAATGAACACTGAAGCTTTCTTT.

The chain recombines TRBV6-1 with TRBJ1-2, with a weak D call TRBD1 (5 bases). V gave up 2 bases and J gave up 5 bases, with 9 bases separating them. The germline V gene encodes CDR1 MNHNS and CDR2 SASEGT. This CDR3 has 13 residues. CDR3 nucleotides: TGTGCCAGCAGTGAAACGGGGGGGTATGGCTACACCTTC. The encoded protein is CASSETGGYGYTF.

The gene calls are TRBV9 and TRBJ1-6; 7 nucleotides agree with TRBD1. Germline V gene data show CDR1 as SGDLS and CDR2 as YYNGEE. The V and J ends lost 0 bases and 8 bases, in that order; junction bases with no gene match: 5. This CDR3 has 15 amino acids. The CDR3, as DNA: TGTGCCAGCAGCGTAGAGGGGGCCCAGGATTCACCCCTCCACTTT. It translates to CASSVEGAQDSPLHF.

This CDR3 is CASSQEKGEQYF. The DNA for the CDR3 is TGCGCCAGCAGCCAAGAAAAGGGGGAGCAGTACTTC. V is TRBV4-1 and J is TRBJ2-7; D is possibly TRBD1 (5 bases). CDR1 is MGHRA and CDR2 is YSYEKL in the germline V gene. Deletions cut 0 bases from V and 7 bases from J, with 7 bases between. This CDR3 spans 12 amino acids.

The chain has TRBV6-4 and TRBJ2-3; 9 positions agree with TRBD2. The CDR3 has 16 amino acids. Germline V gene sequence: CDR1 MRHNA, CDR2 SNTAGT. Trimming took 0 bases from V and 4 from J; bases not matched to a gene: 5. The CDR3 protein is CASSDSEAGGSDTQYF. The CDR3 DNA follows: TGTGCCAGCAGTGACTCGGAAGCGGGGGGTTCAGATACGCAGTATTTT.

This clone was detected a few times. This rearrangement joins TRBV2 to TRBJ2-3; no definite D call. Germline V gives CDR1 SNHLY, CDR2 FYNNEI. The CDR3 totals 16 residues. V lost 6 bases to trimming and J lost 2 bases, with 18 bases between them. CDR3 protein: CASSPSSGFYTDTQYF. The CDR3 DNA sequence: TGTGCCAGCAGCCCCTCTTCCGGCTTCTACACAGATACGCAGTATTTT.

The chain combines TRBV5-1 with TRBJ2-5; unclear D gene. V was cut by 4 bases and J by 0 bases, with 19 bases left in between. Germline assignment: CDR1 SGHRS and CDR2 YFSETQ. The CDR3 length is 17 residues. CDR3 residues: CASSGPLPPRHQETQYF. The CDR3 bases are TGCGCCAGCAGCGGCCCGCTCCCTCCGCGACACCAAGAGACCCAGTACTTC.

The J gene is TRBJ2-2, the V gene TRBV5-6; D may be TRBD1 (5 bases). Trimming pared 4 bases from V and 1 base from J, leaving 11 bases between. CDR3 length: 15 amino acids. Looked up from germline, CDR1 is SGHDT and CDR2 is YYEEEE. The CDR3 reads CASSLRQLNTGELFF. As DNA, the CDR3 is TGTGCCAGCAGCCTAAGACAGCTGAACACCGGGGAGCTGTTTTTT.

The chain carries TRBV18 and TRBJ2-2; 14 bases match TRBD2. V was pared by 3 bases and J by 0 bases, with 3 bases of the junction left unmatched. This CDR3 has 18 amino acids. Germline V gene sequence: CDR1 KGHSH, CDR2 LQKENI. The DNA for the CDR3 is TGTGCCAGCTCACCGGGACTAGCGGGGGCCCCGAACACCGGGGAGCTGTTTTTT. This encodes CASSPGLAGAPNTGELFF. The complete variable domain, with remaining parts taken from reference TRBV18 and TRBJ2-2, reads NAGVMQNPRHLVRRRGQEARLRCSPMKGHSHVYWYRQLPEEGLKFMVYLQKENIIDESGMPKERFSAEFPKEGPSILRIQQVVRGDSAAYFCASSPGLAGAPNTGELFFGEGSRLTVL.

The chain links TRBV19 to TRBJ1-5, with D possibly matching TRBD1 (5 bases). The CDR3 covers 15 residues. Per germline, CDR1 LNHDA and CDR2 SQIVND (reference sequence). V lost 5 bases, J lost 2 bases, and 13 bases lay in between. CDR3 DNA: TGTGCCAGTAGTCTTGGGGGTGTGGGCAATCAGCCCCAGCATTTT. It codes for CASSLGGVGNQPQHF.

The chain carries TRBV13 and TRBJ2-7; 9 positions match TRBD2. The CDR3 extends over 14 amino acids. Per germline, CDR1 PRHDT and CDR2 FYEKMQ (reference sequence). V lost 4 bases and J lost 5; bases outside the gene matches: 6. The CDR3 loop is CASSWGGRADEQYF. In DNA form, the CDR3 reads TGTGCCAGCAGCTGGGGCGGGAGGGCCGACGAGCAGTACTTC.

J is TRBJ2-7 and V is TRBV5-6, with 12 bases that match TRBD2. CDR1 is SGHDT, CDR2 YYEEEE, per germline. This CDR3 comprises 16 residues. Trimming at V came to 3 bases and at J to 2 bases, leaving 6 bases not matched to a gene. CDR3 sequence (DNA): TGTGCCAGCAGCTCCCGGGGGACTAGCGGGCCCTACGAGCAGTACTTC. It codes for CASSSRGTSGPYEQYF.

V is TRBV27 and J is TRBJ2-7, with 7 bases fitting TRBD1. The CDR3 spans 14 residues. Looked up from germline, CDR1 is MNHEY and CDR2 is SMNVEV (reference sequence). V lost 3 bases and J lost 2; bases outside the gene matches: 4. This CDR3 is CASSFTGTAYEQYF. The CDR3 coding sequence is TGTGCCAGCAGTTTCACCGGGACAGCCTACGAGCAGTACTTC.

The rearrangement joins TRBV27 to TRBJ2-7; D gene uncertain. From germline, CDR1 is MNHEY and CDR2 SMNVEV (reference sequence). V lost 5 bases and J lost 0, with 14 bases in between. This CDR3 contains 15 residues. The DNA for the CDR3 is TGTGCCAGCAGTGCGAACATCATGCCCTCCTACGAGCAGTACTTC. Translated, it gives CASSANIMPSYEQYF.

The V gene is TRBV27, the J gene TRBJ2-1; D might be TRBD1 (6 bases). V was shortened by 6 bases and J by 3 bases, with 12 bases between the two germline ends. The CDR3 loop spans 14 amino acids. Germline CDR1 is MNHEY and CDR2 is SMNVEV (reference sequence). This CDR3 is CASSSGVVYNEQFF. The CDR3, as DNA: TGTGCCAGCAGCTCAGGGGTGGTCTACAATGAGCAGTTCTTC.

This clone was recorded once. The chain recombines TRBV7-2 with TRBJ2-1; weak D call: TRBD2 (6 bases). This CDR3 spans 17 amino acids. Between the trimmed V and J ends, which lost 4 bases and 5 bases, there was a span of 21 bases. Looked up from germline, CDR1 is SGHTA and CDR2 is FQGNSA. The chain's CDR3 is CASSSRTWDSQNNEQFF. CDR3 coding DNA: TGTGCCAGCAGCTCCAGAACCTGGGACTCGCAAAACAATGAGCAGTTCTTC. Based on the CDR3 plus reference TRBV7-2 and TRBJ2-1, the full variable domain is GAGVSQSPSNKVTEKGKDVELRCDPISGHTALYWYRQSLGQGLEFLIYFQGNSAPDKSGLPSDRFSAERTGGSVSTLTIQRTQQEDSAVYLCASSSRTWDSQNNEQFFGPGTRLTVL.

This chain joins TRBV6-6 and TRBJ2-5; no clear D gene. CDR1 and CDR2 (germline): MNHNY, SVGAGI (reference sequence). This CDR3 has 16 amino acids. V lost 0 bases, J lost 5 bases, and 16 bases lay in between. The CDR3, as DNA: TGTGCCAGCAGTTACTCCCAGGCCGTGGGCTGGGAGACCCAGTACTTC. Translation: CASSYSQAVGWETQYF.